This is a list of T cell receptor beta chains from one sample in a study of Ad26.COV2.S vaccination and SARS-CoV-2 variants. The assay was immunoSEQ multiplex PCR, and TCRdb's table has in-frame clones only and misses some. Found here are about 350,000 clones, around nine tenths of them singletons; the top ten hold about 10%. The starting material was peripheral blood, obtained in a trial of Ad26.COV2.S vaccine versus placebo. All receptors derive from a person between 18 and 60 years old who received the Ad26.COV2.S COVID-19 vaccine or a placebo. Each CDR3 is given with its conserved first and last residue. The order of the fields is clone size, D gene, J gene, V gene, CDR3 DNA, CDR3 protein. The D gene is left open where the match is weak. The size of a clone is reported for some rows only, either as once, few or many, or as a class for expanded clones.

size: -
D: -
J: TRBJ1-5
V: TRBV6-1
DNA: TGTGCCAGCAGTGAATTGATTCAGCCCCAGCATTTT
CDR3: CASSELIQPQHF

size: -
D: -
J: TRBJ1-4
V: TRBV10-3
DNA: TGTGCCATCAGGGGTCGGTGGGATGAAAAACTGTTTTTT
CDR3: CAIRGRWDEKLFF

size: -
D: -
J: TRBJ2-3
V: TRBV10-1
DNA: TGCGCCAGCAGTGATCCCACAGATACGCAGTATTTT
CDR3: CASSDPTDTQYF

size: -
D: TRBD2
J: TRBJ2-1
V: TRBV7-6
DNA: TGTGCCAGCAGCTTAGGGACTAGCGTAAACAACAATGAGCAGTTCTTC
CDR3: CASSLGTSVNNNEQFF

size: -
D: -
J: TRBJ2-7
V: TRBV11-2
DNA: TGTGCCAGCAGCTTAGACGGGGCAGGGGAGGACCTTTCCTACGAGCAGTACTTC
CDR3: CASSLDGAGEDLSYEQYF

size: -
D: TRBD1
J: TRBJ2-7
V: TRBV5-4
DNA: TGTGCCAGCAGCTTACAGGGGGGACACGAGCAGTACTTC
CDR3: CASSLQGGHEQYF

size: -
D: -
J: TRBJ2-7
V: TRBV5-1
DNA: TGCGCCAGCAGCTTGGGGGCGCTTTCCTACGAGCAGTACTTC
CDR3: CASSLGALSYEQYF

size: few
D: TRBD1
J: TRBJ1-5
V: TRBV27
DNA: TGTGCCAGCAGTTTATGGGAGGGGGCCGCGGGGAAGCATTTT
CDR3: CASSLWEGAAGKHF

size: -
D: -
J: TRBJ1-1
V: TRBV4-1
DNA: TGCGCCAGCAGCCAAGTTTTGGGAGGCCCCCACAGTGAAGCTTTCTTT
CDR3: CASSQVLGGPHSEAFF

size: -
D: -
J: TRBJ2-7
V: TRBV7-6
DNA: TGTGCCAGCAGCTTAAGGGGCGACAGCACCTACGAGCAGTACTTC
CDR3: CASSLRGDSTYEQYF

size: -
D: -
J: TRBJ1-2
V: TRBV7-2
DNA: TGTGCCAGCAGCTTAGCGGGTCGGGGCATGGATGGCTACACCTTC
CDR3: CASSLAGRGMDGYTF

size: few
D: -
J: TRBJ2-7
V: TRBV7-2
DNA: TGTGCCAGCAGCGCAGACACCTACGAGCAGTACTTC
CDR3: CASSADTYEQYF

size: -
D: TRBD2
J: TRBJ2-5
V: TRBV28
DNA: TGTGCCAGCAGTCAAGGACTAGCGGGGGTCCAAGAGACCCAGTACTTC
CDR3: CASSQGLAGVQETQYF

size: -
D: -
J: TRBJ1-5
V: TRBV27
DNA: TGTGCCAGCAGTTCAGCATTTGGACAGCCCCAGCATTTT
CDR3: CASSSAFGQPQHF

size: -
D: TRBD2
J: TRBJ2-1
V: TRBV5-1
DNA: TGCGCCAGCAGCCGGACTAGCGGTCGGGGGAATGAGCAGTTCTTC
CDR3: CASSRTSGRGNEQFF

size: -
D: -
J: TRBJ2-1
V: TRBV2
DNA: TGTGCCAGTAGTGTCATAGACTCCTACAATGAGCAGTTCTTC
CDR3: CASSVIDSYNEQFF

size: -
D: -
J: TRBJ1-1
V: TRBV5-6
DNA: TGTGCCAGCAGCTCTGGGGTGGGGACTGAAGCTTTCTTT
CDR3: CASSSGVGTEAFF

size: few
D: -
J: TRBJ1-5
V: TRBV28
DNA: TGTGCCATCCAGGGGTTCAATCAGCCCCAGCATTTT
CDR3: CAIQGFNQPQHF

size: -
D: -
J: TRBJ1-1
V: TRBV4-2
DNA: TGTGCCAGCAGCCAAGATCCTCCAGGAGGGCACACTGAAGCTTTCTTT
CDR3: CASSQDPPGGHTEAFF

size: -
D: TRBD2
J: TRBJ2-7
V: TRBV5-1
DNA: TGCGCCAGCAGCACCGGGACTAGCTACGAGCAGTACTTC
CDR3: CASSTGTSYEQYF

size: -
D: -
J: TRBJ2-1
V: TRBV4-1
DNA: TGCGCCAGCAGCCAAGTAACAGGGACCTACAATGAGCAGTTCTTC
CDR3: CASSQVTGTYNEQFF

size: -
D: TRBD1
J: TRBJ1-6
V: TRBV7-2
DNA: TGTGCCAGCAGCGCTGCGGGACAGGCGAATTCACCCCTCCACTTT
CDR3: CASSAAGQANSPLHF

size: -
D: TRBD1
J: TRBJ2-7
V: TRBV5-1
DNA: TGCGCCAGCAGCTTGACAGGGGGCAACGAGCAGTACTTC
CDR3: CASSLTGGNEQYF

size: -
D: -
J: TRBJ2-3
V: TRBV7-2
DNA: TGTGCCAGCAGCCCCAAACAGGGCGGTCACACAGATACGCAGTATTTT
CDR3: CASSPKQGGHTDTQYF

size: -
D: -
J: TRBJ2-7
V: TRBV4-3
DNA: TGCGCCAGCAGCGACTCGTTTTCCTACGAGCAGTACTTC
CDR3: CASSDSFSYEQYF

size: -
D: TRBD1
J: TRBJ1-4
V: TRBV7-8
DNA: TGTGCCAGCAGCCTAGGACAGGATTGGGAAAAACTGTTTTTT
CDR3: CASSLGQDWEKLFF

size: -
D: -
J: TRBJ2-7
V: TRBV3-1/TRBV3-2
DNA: TGTGCCAGCAGCCCGGACCACGGGACATTTTTCTACGAGCAGTACTTC
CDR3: CASSPDHGTFFYEQYF

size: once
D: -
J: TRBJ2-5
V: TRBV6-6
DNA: TGTGCCAGCAGTTACCTTTCCGGACACCCACAAGAGACCCAGTACTTC
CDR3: CASSYLSGHPQETQYF

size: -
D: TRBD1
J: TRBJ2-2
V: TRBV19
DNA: TGTGCCAGTAGTAGTTACAGGGGGCTGAACACCGGGGAGCTGTTTTTT
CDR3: CASSSYRGLNTGELFF

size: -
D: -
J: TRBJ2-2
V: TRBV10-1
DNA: TGCGCCACTTCCCGGCAAATCACCGGGGAGCTGTTTTTT
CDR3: CATSRQITGELFF

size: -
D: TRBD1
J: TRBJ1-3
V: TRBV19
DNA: TGTGCCAGTAGCCAGGGGGCTCGTGGAAACACCATATATTTT
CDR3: CASSQGARGNTIYF

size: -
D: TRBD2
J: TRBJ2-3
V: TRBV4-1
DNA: TGCGCCAGCAGCCAGTGGGGGACTAAAAACACAGATACGCAGTATTTT
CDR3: CASSQWGTKNTDTQYF

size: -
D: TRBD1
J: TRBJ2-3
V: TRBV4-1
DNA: TGCGCCAGCAGCCAAGCTACTTCGGGACAGAACGCAGATACGCAGTATTTT
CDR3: CASSQATSGQNADTQYF

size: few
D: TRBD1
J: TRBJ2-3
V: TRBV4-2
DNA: TGTGCCAGCGGGACAGGGAACACAGATACGCAGTATTTT
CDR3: CASGTGNTDTQYF

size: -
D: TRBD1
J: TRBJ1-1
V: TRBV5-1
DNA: TGCGCCAGCAGACCCCCCTTACAGGGGGCTACTGAAGCTTTCTTT
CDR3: CASRPPLQGATEAFF

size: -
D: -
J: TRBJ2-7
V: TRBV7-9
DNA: TGTGCCAGCAGCTTGACAGATTCCTACGAGCAGTACTTC
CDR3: CASSLTDSYEQYF

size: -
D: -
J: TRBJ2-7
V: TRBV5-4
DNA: TGTGCCAGCAGCTCCGGCACCAACTACGAGCAGTACTTC
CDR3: CASSSGTNYEQYF